The 9 T cell receptor beta chains given below trace back to one sample, sequenced in a study of T cell responses to AZD1222 COVID-19 vaccine (dated by TCRdb to the early 2020s). Libraries were prepared through the immunoSEQ multiplex PCR assay. What TCRdb holds here is the immuneACCESS table cut down to in-frame rearrangements. Part of the clones is not present; checked against another copy, under half of the missing clones reflect an unresolved V gene, and the others are unexplained. The table for this sample lists 130,000 or so clones; more than 85% of them were counted only once. About 5% of the sample is held by the ten biggest clonotypes. The sample's time point label, decoded: baseline before first vaccination. This specimen was peripheral blood, taken on day 0 of AZD1222 vaccination. Receptors originate from an adult in good health.

The gene calls are TRBV2 and TRBJ1-1; the D is unclear. The CDR3 is 14 residues long. Germline V gives CDR1 SNHLY, CDR2 FYNNEI. V dropped 6 bases and J dropped 1 base, with 12 bases sitting between them. CDR3 region: CASRALTRNTEAFF. The CDR3 DNA reads TGTGCCAGCAGAGCCCTAACGAGGAACACTGAAGCTTTCTTT.

The table lists this clone with a few counts. The rearrangement uses TRBV4-1 and TRBJ1-5; no clear D. CDR1 is MGHRA, CDR2 YSYEKL, per germline. The CDR3 runs to 14 residues. V was cut by 0 bases and J by 4 bases, with 7 bases left in between. The CDR3 bases are TGCGCCAGCAGCCAAGAAGGGTGGAATCAGCCCCAGCATTTT. Protein sequence: CASSQEGWNQPQHF.

The chain joins TRBV3-1 (or the pseudogene TRBV3-2) to TRBJ2-7, with D possibly TRBD2 on 6 matching bases. Per germline, CDR1 LGHDT and CDR2 YNNKEL (reference sequence). This CDR3 contains 16 residues. V was trimmed by 5 bases and J by 3 bases, leaving 20 bases between them. The CDR3 nucleotides are TGTGCCAGCAGCGCACGCCACCGGGACTGTTGCTACGAGCAGTACTTC. This encodes CASSARHRDCCYEQYF.

CDR3 residues: CASRGSGNQPQHF. CDR3 sequence (DNA): TGTGCCAGCAGGGGGAGCGGGAATCAGCCCCAGCATTTT. The genes are TRBV27 and TRBJ1-5, with D uncertain. This CDR3 has 13 residues. CDR1 is MNHEY, CDR2 SMNVEV, per germline (reference sequence). Trimming left V 6 bases short and J 4 bases short, with 10 bases between.

This chain links TRBV5-1 with TRBJ2-7; tentative D call: TRBD2 (6 bases). In germline, CDR1 is SGHRS, CDR2 YFSETQ. The CDR3 spans 15 residues. With 4 bases removed from V and 0 bases from J, the gap between germline ends came to 14 bases. The CDR3 reads CASSPEGGISYEQYF. As DNA, the CDR3 is TGCGCCAGCAGCCCGGAGGGCGGTATCTCCTACGAGCAGTACTTC.

This chain links TRBV13 with TRBJ1-1, with D perhaps matching TRBD1 (5 bases). CDR1 and CDR2 (germline): PRHDT, FYEKMQ (reference sequence). Trimming shortened V by 4 bases and J by 8 bases, and 14 bases separated the two germline ends. The CDR3 consists of 13 residues. The CDR3 DNA sequence: TGTGCCAGCAGCTCCCGGCGGGGGGTGGAAGCTTTCTTT. Protein: CASSSRRGVEAFF.

This clone appeared a single time. The chain links TRBV30 to TRBJ2-2; D remains ambiguous. The CDR3 has 11 amino acids. CDR1 and CDR2 from the germline V gene are GTSNPN and SVGIG (reference sequence). V gave up 0 bases and J gave up 8 bases, with 4 bases separating them. The CDR3 is CAWSVFGELFF. CDR3 sequence (DNA): TGTGCCTGGAGTGTATTTGGGGAGCTGTTTTTT.

This clone was recorded only once. The chain is built from TRBV6-2 or TRBV6-3 and TRBJ2-7; D not certain. Germline V CDR1 and CDR2: MNHEY, SVGEGT. V lost 3 bases and J lost 3, with 6 bases in between. The CDR3 is 12 amino acids. The CDR3 here is CASSYYGYEQYF. The DNA of the CDR3 is TGTGCCAGCAGTTATTACGGCTACGAGCAGTACTTC.

The V and J genes are TRBV4-2 and TRBJ2-5, with TRBD1 as a possible D gene (5 bases). The germline V gene encodes CDR1 LGHNA and CDR2 YNFKEQ. This CDR3 has 15 amino acids. Trimming removed 0 bases from V and 1 base from J, with 9 bases in between. The CDR3 bases are TGTGCCAGCAGCCAAGACACAGGATCCCAAGAGACCCAGTACTTC. It specifies CASSQDTGSQETQYF.